The present entry profiles one T cell receptor beta chain with its context. What it binds is unknown. This specimen belongs to a study of identical twins. Study outcomes and limitations: With abundant cord blood beta clonotypes, insertions were fewer; memory repertoires showed no such pattern.

Via MiXCR, TCRdb re-called the 5' RACE reads, giving one row per CDR3 protein. The table shows 200,000 to 300,000 distinct CDR3 sequences, with approximately 7% occurring only once. Trimming took off 0 bases at V and 4 bases at J, with 16 bases between the two ends. The CDR3 loop spans 17 amino acids. CDR1 and CDR2 from the germline V gene are LNHNV and YYDKDF (reference sequence). The same sample was also used in a study of yellow fever vaccine responses in identical twins.

The chain carries TRBV15 and TRBJ2-1, with D possibly matching TRBD2 (5 bases). Sequencing was performed on memory (CD45RO+) T cells sorted from blood. This TCR was sampled from a young woman in good health. The CDR3 is CATSRDRVGVRYNEQFF. CDR3 DNA: TGTGCCACCAGCAGAGATCGGGTGGGAGTGCGGTACAATGAGCAGTTCTTC.